Listed below are T cell receptor beta chains from one sample, sequenced in a study of blood T cell repertoires in COVID-19. This table comes from immunoSEQ multiplex PCR, and its TCRdb copy is limited to in-frame clones, with some not included. Among 400,000 to 450,000 clones listed, 80% to 90% were seen once. Sequencing used PBMCs or T cells enriched from blood (not recorded which). The receptors stem from a man aged 30 to 45 who had recovered from COVID-19. CDR3s include the opening cysteine and the closing phenylalanine or tryptophan. The order of the fields is D gene, clone size, V gene, J gene, CDR3 protein, CDR3 DNA. A D gene is named only where the DNA matches it firmly. Clone size is shown for a subset of rows, as once, few, many or a class of expanded clone.

>TRBD1|once|TRBV28|TRBJ1-5
CASSKPQGVPGQPQHF
TGTGCCAGCAGTAAGCCCCAGGGGGTACCCGGACAGCCCCAGCATTTT
>TRBD2|.|TRBV19|TRBJ2-5
CASSSTSGKETQYF
TGTGCCAGTAGTTCGACTAGCGGGAAAGAGACCCAGTACTTC
>TRBD2|.|TRBV28|TRBJ2-1
CASSPPGASGRRGNEQFF
TGTGCCAGCAGTCCACCCGGGGCTAGCGGGAGGAGGGGCAATGAGCAGTTCTTC
>TRBD1|.|TRBV7-9|TRBJ2-3
CASSLGPGQLIPDTQYF
TGTGCCAGCAGCTTAGGCCCGGGACAGTTGATTCCAGATACGCAGTATTTT
>TRBD1|.|TRBV27|TRBJ1-5
CASSLSGQGMQPQHF
TGTGCCAGCAGTTTATCGGGACAGGGAATGCAGCCCCAGCATTTT
>TRBD2|.|TRBV28|TRBJ2-1
CASSAGTSGNNEQFF
TGTGCCAGCAGTGCCGGGACTAGCGGAAACAATGAGCAGTTCTTC
>.|.|TRBV10-1|TRBJ1-2
CASSGQRDYGYTF
TGCGCCAGCAGTGGTCAGCGGGACTATGGCTACACCTTC
>TRBD1|.|TRBV5-1|TRBJ2-1
CASSFTGVQGGDEQFF
TGCGCCAGCAGCTTCACGGGAGTACAGGGGGGCGATGAGCAGTTCTTC
>TRBD2|.|TRBV4-2|TRBJ2-7
CASSHVLAGDQYEQYF
TGTGCCAGCAGCCATGTACTAGCGGGAGATCAGTACGAGCAGTACTTC
>.|.|TRBV10-3|TRBJ1-6
CAISEDSINSPLHF
TGTGCCATCAGTGAGGACAGTATTAATTCACCCCTCCACTTT
>.|.|TRBV5-1|TRBJ1-3
CASSLRQASGFAGNTIYF
TGCGCCAGCAGCCTCCGACAGGCTTCGGGTTTCGCTGGAAACACCATATATTTT
>TRBD1|.|TRBV18|TRBJ2-3
CASSPPDRARDTQYF
TGTGCCAGCTCACCACCGGACAGGGCAAGGGATACGCAGTATTTT
>.|.|TRBV12-3/TRBV12-4|TRBJ1-1
CASRYSNTEAFF
TGTGCCAGCAGGTACAGCAACACTGAAGCTTTCTTT
>TRBD1|.|TRBV27|TRBJ2-3
CASSRTYGTGDDTQYF
TGTGCCAGCAGCAGGACCTACGGGACAGGGGATGATACGCAGTATTTT
>.|.|TRBV19|TRBJ1-4
CASSIGQTNEKLFF
TGTGCCAGTAGTATCGGACAGACTAATGAAAAACTGTTTTTT
>.|.|TRBV20-1|TRBJ1-1
CSARAVTEAFF
TGCAGTGCTAGAGCGGTCACTGAAGCTTTCTTT
>.|.|TRBV7-9|TRBJ2-2
CASTQGGLTGELFF
TGTGCCAGCACCCAAGGGGGGCTCACCGGGGAGCTGTTTTTT
>.|.|TRBV3-1/TRBV3-2|TRBJ1-6
CASSPYAASNSPLHF
TGTGCCAGCAGCCCCTACGCGGCTTCTAATTCACCCCTCCACTTT